This T cell receptor beta chain was recorded in a study of T cell repertoires in cytomegalovirus infection. Whole-study context: Public signatures in TCR beta pointed to CMV infection and matching HLA type.

This clonotype was recorded at least ten times. The antigen is not known. The CDR3 consists of 15 residues. Germline CDR1 reads SGHTA; CDR2 reads FQGNSA. Trimming took off 5 bases at V and 2 bases at J, with 16 bases between the two ends. TCRdb passed the reads through MiXCR, listing each CDR3 protein once. The table lists roughly 700,000 distinct CDR3 sequences, around 35% of them singletons. The chain couples TRBV7-2 to TRBJ2-7; TRBD1 is a possible D gene (6 bases). The sample was cultured PBMCs, taken from culture after CMV antigen stimulation. The source is a human donor in good health (CMV status not recorded). Some clones in this sample may be carry-over from other donors' samples. The CDR3 spells CASSLEAGDPYEQYF. The CDR3 coding sequence is TGTGCCAGCAGCCTCGAGGCAGGGGACCCCTACGAGCAGTACTTC. Based on the CDR3 plus reference TRBV7-2 and TRBJ2-7, the full variable domain is GAGVSQSPSNKVTEKGKDVELRCDPISGHTALYWYRQSLGQGLEFLIYFQGNSAPDKSGLPSDRFSAERTGGSVSTLTIQRTQQEDSAVYLCASSLEAGDPYEQYFGPGTRLTVT.